One and the same sample provided the 21 T cell receptor beta chains below, sequenced in a study of human T cells and chemical hapten exposure. Time point denoted: patch test 2, 6 weeks after DPC sensitization. Documented treatment: therapeutic diphenylcyclopropenone sensitization with weekly scalp DPC. TCRdb re-derived calls from the RACE reads in MiXCR, one entry per CDR3 protein. The sample records around 100,000 distinct CDR3 sequences, more than 9.5% being singletons. The material was whole blood, obtained in connection with sensitization to the hapten diphenylcyclopropenone (DPC). Source of these receptors: a woman aged 40 to 50 with alopecia areata. Some clones in this sample may be carry-over from other donors' samples.

The rearrangement joins TRBV29-1 to TRBJ1-2; tentatively, D is TRBD1 (5 bases). Germline loops: CDR1 SQVTM, CDR2 ANQGSEA. This CDR3 spans 11 amino acids. Deletions cut 4 bases from V and 2 bases from J, with 5 bases between. The CDR3 spells CSVGQNYGYTF. CDR3 nucleotides: TGCAGCGTTGGACAGAACTATGGCTACACCTTC.

The CDR3 region has the DNA TGCAGCGCCCAGGGACAGGTAATCACTGAAGCTTTCTTT. This gives the protein CSAQGQVITEAFF. This sequence joins TRBV29-1 and TRBJ1-1; TRBD1 matches 8 bases. Trimming removed 7 bases from V and 4 bases from J; junction bases left unmatched: 8. The CDR3 contains 13 residues. Germline assignment: CDR1 SQVTM and CDR2 ANQGSEA.

The CDR3 DNA reads as TGTGCCTCAGGCGGACAGGGGAGGATCTATGGCTACACCTTC. Protein sequence: CASGGQGRIYGYTF. This chain uses TRBV19 with TRBJ1-2, with 9 bases lining up with TRBD1. With V trimmed by 11 bases and J by 4 bases, 11 bases remained unmatched. Per the germline V gene, CDR1 is LNHDA and CDR2 is SQIVND (reference sequence). This CDR3 contains 14 residues.

In its sample, this clonotype was seen many times. The chain links TRBV11-2 to TRBJ2-7; TRBD2 agrees at 11 bases. This CDR3 has 19 residues. CDR1 is SGHAT, CDR2 FQNNGV, per germline. The junction had 14 bases not matched to a gene; V was cut back by 2 bases and J by 2 bases. CDR3 DNA sequence: TGTGCCAGCAGCTTACAGTTCCGGACTAGCGGGTTGCTGCCCTACGAGCAGTACTTC. Its protein product is CASSLQFRTSGLLPYEQYF.

In its sample, this clonotype was seen a few times. The genes are TRBV10-3 and TRBJ2-3; no reliable D call. The CDR3 runs to 15 residues. Per germline, CDR1 ENHRY and CDR2 SYGVKD. Trimming took 3 bases from V and 2 from J, leaving 12 bases between them. DNA for the CDR3: TGTGCCATCAGTGATGGGAAGGCAGACACAGATACGCAGTATTTT. It is translated as CAISDGKADTDTQYF.

This clonotype was observed a few times. J is TRBJ2-3 and V is TRBV20-1; TRBD2 agrees at 8 bases. Looked up from germline, CDR1 is DFQATT and CDR2 is SNEGSKA (reference sequence). Losses at the gene ends were 5 bases for V and 2 bases for J; bases not matched to a gene: 12. This CDR3 spans 16 amino acids. The CDR3 sequence is CSALGRGRHPTDTQYF. CDR3 nucleotide sequence: TGCAGTGCTCTAGGGCGCGGGAGGCATCCCACAGATACGCAGTATTTT.

This rearrangement joins TRBV19 to TRBJ2-7, with D perhaps matching TRBD1 (5 bases). In germline, CDR1 is LNHDA, CDR2 SQIVND (reference sequence). The CDR3 totals 14 residues. Trimming cost V 3 bases and J 2 bases, with 11 bases left between them. CDR3 DNA sequence: TGTGCCAGTAGTATCGTTTCAGGGACCTACGAGCAGTACTTC. Amino acid sequence: CASSIVSGTYEQYF.

This rearrangement joins TRBV20-1 to TRBJ2-3; D tentatively reads TRBD1 or TRBD2 (5 bases each). Trimming stripped 3 bases from V and 2 bases from J, with 15 bases between. Germline CDR1 reads DFQATT; CDR2 reads SNEGSKA (reference sequence). CDR3 length equals 15 residues. CDR3 bases: TGCAGTGCTAGTGATTATGGGACCTTCACAGATACGCAGTATTTT. Its protein is CSASDYGTFTDTQYF.

This clonotype was counted once. The genes are TRBV7-2 and TRBJ2-1; tentative D call: TRBD2 (5 bases). The V end was cut by 0 bases, the J end by 0 bases, with 9 bases between. The CDR3 has 16 amino acids. Per germline, CDR1 SGHTA and CDR2 FQGNSA. For the CDR3, the DNA is TGTGCCAGCAGCTTAGCGGGAGTCGGCTCCTACAATGAGCAGTTCTTC. As protein: CASSLAGVGSYNEQFF. The whole variable domain, remainder taken from reference TRBV7-2 and TRBJ2-1, is GAGVSQSPSNKVTEKGKDVELRCDPISGHTALYWYRQSLGQGLEFLIYFQGNSAPDKSGLPSDRFSAERTGGSVSTLTIQRTQQEDSAVYLCASSLAGVGSYNEQFFGPGTRLTVL.

A word on this clonotype: A much larger clone lies a single base off, so this may be a read error. The chain couples TRBV29-1 to TRBJ2-5, with 7 bases matching TRBD2. CDR3 size: 11 residues. Germline CDR1 reads SQVTM; CDR2 reads ANQGSEA. Trimming removed 7 bases from V and 9 bases from J; junction bases left unmatched: 8. In nucleotides, the CDR3 is TGCAGCGCCTGGGAGGGCGAGTCCCAGTACTTC. Protein product: CSAWEGESQYF.

Regarding this clonotype: A much bigger clone sits one base away, suggesting this may be a read error. This chain connects TRBV9 to TRBJ1-6, with D unclear. The CDR3 is 16 amino acids. Germline V lookup: CDR1 SGDLS, CDR2 YYNGEE. The CDR3 coding sequence is TGTGCCAGCAGCGTTAGTGGCAGCTCCTATAATTCACCCCTCTACTTT. This translates into CASSVSGSSYNSPLYF. Full variable domain (remainder filled in from reference TRBV9 and TRBJ1-6): DSGVTQTPKHLITATGQRVTLRCSPRSGDLSVYWYQQSLDQGLQFLIQYYNGEERAKGNILERFSAQQFPDLHSELNLSSLELGDSALYFCASSVSGSSYNSPLYFGNGTRLTVT.

The chain has TRBV7-6 and TRBJ1-2; possibly TRBD1 for D (5 bases). The CDR3 runs to 14 residues. From germline, CDR1 is SGHVS and CDR2 FNYEAQ. Trimming left V 4 bases short and J 4 bases short, with 13 bases between. The DNA for the CDR3 is TGTGCCAGCAGCTACACGGACAAGGGCTATGGCTACACCTTC. This translates into CASSYTDKGYGYTF.

V gene TRBV7-8 combines with J gene TRBJ1-6; TRBD1 matches 9 bases. Germline CDR1 and CDR2: SGHVS and FQNEAQ. V was pared by 0 bases and J by 10 bases, with 4 bases of the junction left unmatched. CDR3 length: 15 residues. The CDR3 is CASSLARTGVSPLHF. DNA for the CDR3: TGTGCCAGCAGCTTAGCCCGGACAGGGGTATCACCCCTCCACTTT.

The V gene is TRBV15, the J gene TRBJ2-1; 15 bases line up with TRBD2. CDR3 size: 17 residues. After removal of 2 bases from V and 10 bases from J, the junction contained 9 bases not matched to a gene. Germline-derived CDR1 and CDR2 are LNHNV and YYDKDF (reference sequence). The CDR3 here is CATSRNGTSGRRGEQFF. The CDR3 region has the DNA TGTGCCACCAGCAGAAATGGGACTAGCGGGAGGCGAGGGGAGCAGTTCTTC.

The table lists this clonotype with many counts. The V gene is TRBV20-1, the J gene TRBJ1-5; D gene unclear. The CDR3 is made up of 17 amino acids. The germline gives CDR1 DFQATT, CDR2 SNEGSKA (reference sequence). The V end lost 1 base, the J end lost 0 bases, and 16 bases lay between the germline ends. In DNA form, the CDR3 reads TGCAGTGCTAGAGCAACAGTGGGGAGATATAGCAATCAGCCCCAGCATTTT. Encoded protein: CSARATVGRYSNQPQHF.

This clonotype was seen ten or more times. The V and J genes are TRBV7-2 and TRBJ2-3; 7 bases are shared with TRBD2. Germline-derived CDR1 and CDR2 are SGHTA and FQGNSA. With V trimmed by 5 bases and J by 5 bases, 4 bases remained unmatched. The CDR3 contains 13 residues. CDR3 in DNA: TGTGCCAGCAGCCCAGGACTAGAAGATACGCAGTATTTT. This translates into CASSPGLEDTQYF. Together with reference TRBV7-2 and TRBJ2-3, the CDR3 gives the full variable domain: GAGVSQSPSNKVTEKGKDVELRCDPISGHTALYWYRQSLGQGLEFLIYFQGNSAPDKSGLPSDRFSAERTGGSVSTLTIQRTQQEDSAVYLCASSPGLEDTQYFGPGTRLTVL.

This rearrangement joins TRBV7-2 to TRBJ2-3, with D perhaps TRBD2 (6 bases). The CDR3 is made up of 14 amino acids. The germline V and J ends were trimmed by 3 bases and 2 bases, with 9 bases remaining between them. CDR1 and CDR2 (germline): SGHTA, FQGNSA. CDR3 bases: TGTGCCAGCAGCTTTGGGGGGATCACAGATACGCAGTATTTT. Protein: CASSFGGITDTQYF.

The chain is built from TRBV4-3 and TRBJ2-7; D tentatively reads TRBD1 or TRBD2 (5 bases each). The CDR3 sequence is 16 residues long. Germline V gene sequence: CDR1 LGHNA, CDR2 YSLEER. With 4 bases removed from V and 4 bases from J, the gap between germline ends came to 20 bases. The CDR3 protein is CASSPGSGTVIYEQYF. The DNA for the CDR3 is TGCGCCAGCAGCCCCGGGTCCGGGACGGTGATTTACGAGCAGTACTTC.

CDR3 region: CASKERGGPYNEQFF. The DNA for the CDR3 is TGTGCCAGCAAGGAGCGTGGGGGACCCTACAATGAGCAGTTCTTC. The V gene is TRBV6-1, the J gene TRBJ2-1; the D call may be TRBD1 or TRBD2 (5 bases each). The V end was cut by 7 bases, the J end by 2 bases, with 15 bases between. From germline, CDR1 is MNHNS and CDR2 SASEGT. The CDR3 sequence is 15 residues long.

This clonotype was observed a few times. This rearrangement joins TRBV25-1 to TRBJ2-5; D call uncertain. CDR3 size: 14 residues. V was pared by 4 bases and J by 1 base, with 10 bases between. Germline V gene lookup returns CDR1 MGHDK and CDR2 SYGVNS. CDR3 sequence reads: CASSAIAIQETQYF. DNA of the CDR3: TGTGCCAGCAGTGCGATAGCCATCCAAGAGACCCAGTACTTC.

The chain couples TRBV20-1 to TRBJ2-7; TRBD1 agrees at 8 bases. CDR1 and CDR2 (germline): DFQATT, SNEGSKA (reference sequence). V shed 5 bases and J 5 bases; nucleotides not matched to a gene: 11. The CDR3 has 14 amino acids. The CDR3 DNA reads TGCAGTGCTCCGGACAGGGCGACCTTGAACGAGCAGTACTTC. Encoded protein: CSAPDRATLNEQYF.